The source of this TCR beta chain is a study of blood T cells in healthy people across ages. Study-wide findings and caveats: Whereas aged donors had fewer naive CD4+ cells, long-lived donors had more of them and higher diversity.

Germline assignment: CDR1 MGHRA and CDR2 YSYEKL. The CDR3 covers 14 residues. The V end was cut by 6 bases, the J end by 6 bases, with 17 bases between. In regard to this clonotype: Antigen specificity is unknown.

With a J-beta primer mix and a sample-barcoded 5' primer, a second PCR ran about 7 to 11 cycles. Paired-end reads containing CDR3 totaled no fewer than 2.5 million for each sample. Each CDR3 protein is one row after TCRdb ran MiXCR on the 5' RACE reads. The sample has around 970,000 distinct CDR3 sequences, 45% to 60% seen once. The sequenced material came from blood. This TCR derives from a woman aged 60-70 years in good health. The rearrangement uses TRBV4-1 and TRBJ1-1; D is uncertain. This CDR3 is CASRRLTRSPEAFF. The DNA for the CDR3 is TGCGCCAGCAGACGCCTGACCCGGAGCCCTGAAGCTTTCTTT.